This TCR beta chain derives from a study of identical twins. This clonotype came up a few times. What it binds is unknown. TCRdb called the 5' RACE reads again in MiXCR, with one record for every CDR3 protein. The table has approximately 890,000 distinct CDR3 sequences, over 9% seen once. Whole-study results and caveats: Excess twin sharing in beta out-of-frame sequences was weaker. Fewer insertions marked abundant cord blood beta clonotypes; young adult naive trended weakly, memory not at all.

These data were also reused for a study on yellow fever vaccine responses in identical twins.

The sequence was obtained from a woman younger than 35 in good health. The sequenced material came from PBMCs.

CDR3 sequence: CASMSYVLPRDTGELFF. The CDR3 bases are TGTGCCAGCATGAGTTATGTCCTTCCGAGGGACACCGGGGAGCTGTTTTTT. V gene TRBV6-1 combines with J gene TRBJ2-2, with a tentative D call TRBD2 (5 bases). The V end lost 7 bases, the J end lost 3 bases, and 21 bases lay between the germline ends. Germline CDR1 reads MNHNS; CDR2 reads SASEGT. CDR3 length equals 17 residues.